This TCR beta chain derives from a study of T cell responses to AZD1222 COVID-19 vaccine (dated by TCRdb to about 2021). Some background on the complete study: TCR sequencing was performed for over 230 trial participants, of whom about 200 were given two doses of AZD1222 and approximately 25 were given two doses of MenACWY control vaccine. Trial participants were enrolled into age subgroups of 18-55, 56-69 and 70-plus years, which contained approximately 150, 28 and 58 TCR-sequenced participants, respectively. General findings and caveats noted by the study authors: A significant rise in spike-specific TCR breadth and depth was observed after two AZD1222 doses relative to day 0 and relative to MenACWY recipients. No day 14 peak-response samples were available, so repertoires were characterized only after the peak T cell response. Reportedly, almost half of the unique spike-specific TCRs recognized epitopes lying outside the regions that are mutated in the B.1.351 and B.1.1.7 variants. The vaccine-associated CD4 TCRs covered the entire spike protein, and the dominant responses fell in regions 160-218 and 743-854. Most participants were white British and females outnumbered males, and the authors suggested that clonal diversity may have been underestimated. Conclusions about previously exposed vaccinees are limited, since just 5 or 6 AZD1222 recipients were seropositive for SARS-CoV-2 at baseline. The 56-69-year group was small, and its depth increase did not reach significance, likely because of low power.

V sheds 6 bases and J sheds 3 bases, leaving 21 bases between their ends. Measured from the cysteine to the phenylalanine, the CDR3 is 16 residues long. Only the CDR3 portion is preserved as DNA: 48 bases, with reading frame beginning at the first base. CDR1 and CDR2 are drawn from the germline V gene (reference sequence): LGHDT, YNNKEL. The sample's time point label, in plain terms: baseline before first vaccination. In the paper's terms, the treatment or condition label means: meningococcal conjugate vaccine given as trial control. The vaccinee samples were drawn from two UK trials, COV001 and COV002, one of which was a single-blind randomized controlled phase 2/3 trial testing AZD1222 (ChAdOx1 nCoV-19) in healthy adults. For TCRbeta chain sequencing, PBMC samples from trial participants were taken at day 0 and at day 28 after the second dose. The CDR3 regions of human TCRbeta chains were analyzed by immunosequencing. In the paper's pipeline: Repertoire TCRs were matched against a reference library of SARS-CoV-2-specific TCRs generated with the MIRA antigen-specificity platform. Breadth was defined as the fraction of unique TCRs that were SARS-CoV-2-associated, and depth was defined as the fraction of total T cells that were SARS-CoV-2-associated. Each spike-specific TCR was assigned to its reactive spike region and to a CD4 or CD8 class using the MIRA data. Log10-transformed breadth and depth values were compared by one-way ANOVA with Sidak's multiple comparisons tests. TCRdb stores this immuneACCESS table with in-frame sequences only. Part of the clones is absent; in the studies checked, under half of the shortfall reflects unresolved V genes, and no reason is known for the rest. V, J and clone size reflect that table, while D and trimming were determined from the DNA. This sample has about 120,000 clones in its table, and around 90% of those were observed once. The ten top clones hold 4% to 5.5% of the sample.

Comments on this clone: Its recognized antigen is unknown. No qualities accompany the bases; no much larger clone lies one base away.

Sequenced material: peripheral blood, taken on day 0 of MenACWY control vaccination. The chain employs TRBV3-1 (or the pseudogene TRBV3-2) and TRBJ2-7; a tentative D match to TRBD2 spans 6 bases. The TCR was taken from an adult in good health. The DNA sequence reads TGTGCCAGCAGTCATGATGGGGGAACTAGCCTCTACGAGCAGTACTTC. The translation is CASSHDGGTSLYEQYF.